This TCR beta chain came from a study of T cells of healthy individuals. The ends were cut back, 3 bases at V and 1 base at J, with 9 bases in the middle. Per germline, CDR1 SNHLY and CDR2 FYNNEI. The CDR3 is 14 residues long. Using its own MiXCR run on the 5' RACE reads, TCRdb lists one record per CDR3 protein. This table has fewer than 90,000 distinct CDR3 sequences, about 5% appearing once. This clonotype was found many times. The receptor comes from a female donor in good health. The chain employs TRBV2 and TRBJ1-1, with D uncertain. The CDR3 region is CASSDTRKNTEAFF. CDR3 nucleotide sequence: TGTGCCAGCAGTGATACGAGGAAGAACACTGAAGCTTTCTTT.